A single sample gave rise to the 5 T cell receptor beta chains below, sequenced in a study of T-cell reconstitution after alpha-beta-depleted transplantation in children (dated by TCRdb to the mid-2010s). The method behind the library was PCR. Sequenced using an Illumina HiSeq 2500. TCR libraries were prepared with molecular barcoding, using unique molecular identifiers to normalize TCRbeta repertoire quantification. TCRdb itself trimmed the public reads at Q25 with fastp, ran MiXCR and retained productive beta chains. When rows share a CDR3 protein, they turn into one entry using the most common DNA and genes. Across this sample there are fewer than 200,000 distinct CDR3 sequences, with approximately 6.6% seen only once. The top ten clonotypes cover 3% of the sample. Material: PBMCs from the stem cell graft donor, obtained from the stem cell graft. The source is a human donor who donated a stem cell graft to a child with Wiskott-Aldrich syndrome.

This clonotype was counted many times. The CDR3 loop reads CASSLQVRVTDEQFF. The CDR3 region has the DNA TGTGCCAGCAGTTTGCAAGTTCGGGTAACGGATGAGCAGTTCTTC. The chain is built from TRBV12-3 or TRBV12-4 and TRBJ2-1; D gene unclear. This CDR3 comprises 15 residues. Trimming removed 3 bases from V and 8 bases from J, with 17 bases in between.

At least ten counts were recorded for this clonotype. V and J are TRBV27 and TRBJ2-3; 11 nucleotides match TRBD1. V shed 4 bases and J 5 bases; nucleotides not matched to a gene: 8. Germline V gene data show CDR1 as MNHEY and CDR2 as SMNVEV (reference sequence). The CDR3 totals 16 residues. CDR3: CASSSWTGGGRDTQYF. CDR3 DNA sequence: TGTGCCAGCAGTTCATGGACAGGGGGCGGACGAGATACGCAGTATTTT.

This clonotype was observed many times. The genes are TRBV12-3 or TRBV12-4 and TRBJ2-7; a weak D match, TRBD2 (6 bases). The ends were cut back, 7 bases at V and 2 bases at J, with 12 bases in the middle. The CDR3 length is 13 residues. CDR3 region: CASTLRLAYEQYF. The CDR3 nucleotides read TGTGCCAGCACCCTCAGACTAGCCTACGAGCAGTACTTC.

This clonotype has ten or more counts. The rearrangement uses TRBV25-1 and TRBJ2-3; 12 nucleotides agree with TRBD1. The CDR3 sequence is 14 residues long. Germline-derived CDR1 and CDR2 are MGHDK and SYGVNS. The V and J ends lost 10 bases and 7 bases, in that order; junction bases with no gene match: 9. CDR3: CATEGDRGRYTQYF. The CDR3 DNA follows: TGTGCCACCGAAGGGGACAGGGGGCGATATACGCAGTATTTT.

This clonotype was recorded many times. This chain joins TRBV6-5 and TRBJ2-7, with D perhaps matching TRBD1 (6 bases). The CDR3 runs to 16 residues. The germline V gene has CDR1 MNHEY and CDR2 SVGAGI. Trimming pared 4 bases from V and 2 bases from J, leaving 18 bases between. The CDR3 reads CASSLAGAVRAYEQYF. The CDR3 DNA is TGTGCCAGCAGTTTAGCAGGGGCGGTAAGGGCCTACGAGCAGTACTTC.